These T cell receptor beta chains were read from a single sample in a study of blood T cell repertoires in COVID-19. Generated by immunoSEQ multiplex PCR, the TCRdb table keeps only in-frame clones and is missing some. The sample has around 100,000 clones, over 80% seen once. The sequenced material came from peripheral blood. Source of these receptors: a man aged 50 or older with active or convalescent COVID-19. Each CDR3 is given with its conserved first and last residue. The order of the fields is clone size, V gene, J gene, D gene, CDR3 protein, CDR3 DNA. The D gene is left open where the match is weak. A clone size is listed for some rows: how often the clone was seen (once, few, many), or a class if it is expanded.

>NA|TRBV24-1|TRBJ2-7|TRBD1
CATSDSAGGREQYF
TGTGCCACCAGTGATTCGGCAGGGGGCCGGGAGCAGTACTTC
>once|TRBV29-1|TRBJ2-1|NA
CSADGYGSRVF
TGCAGCGCCGACGGTTACGGGAGCAGAGTCTTC
>few|TRBV6-5|TRBJ2-7|NA
CASSLAQSSYEQYF
TGTGCCAGCAGCCTGGCACAGTCCTCCTACGAGCAGTACTTC
>once|TRBV19|TRBJ2-6|NA
CASSMGARANVLTF
TGTGCCAGTAGTATGGGCGCTCGGGCCAACGTCCTGACTTTC
>NA|TRBV7-9|TRBJ2-7|TRBD2
CASSLTGGGSEQYF
TGTGCCAGCAGCTTAACTGGCGGGGGATCCGAGCAGTACTTC
>NA|TRBV30|TRBJ1-2|NA
CAWNSEGGYTF
TGTGCCTGGAATTCGGAGGGCGGCTACACCTTC
>NA|TRBV5-1|TRBJ2-5|NA
CASSFPGEETQYF
TGCGCCAGCAGCTTCCCGGGGGAAGAGACCCAGTACTTC
>NA|TRBV14|TRBJ2-3|NA
CASSLLTDTQYF
TGTGCCAGCAGCCTACTGACAGATACGCAGTATTTT
>NA|TRBV5-1|TRBJ1-3|NA
CASSLGSEHSGNTIYF
TGCGCCAGCAGCTTGGGTTCGGAGCACTCTGGAAACACCATATATTTT
>NA|TRBV7-9|TRBJ2-2|TRBD1
CASFPDRVNTGELFF
TGTGCCAGCTTTCCGGACAGGGTGAACACCGGGGAGCTGTTTTTT
>once|TRBV29-1|TRBJ2-2|NA
CSVVTWSTGELFF
TGCAGCGTTGTTACCTGGAGCACCGGGGAGCTGTTTTTT
>NA|TRBV5-1|TRBJ1-5|TRBD1
CASSFKGGGQPQHF
TGCGCCAGCAGCTTTAAAGGGGGCGGACAGCCCCAGCATTTT
>NA|TRBV6-6|TRBJ1-2|TRBD1
CASSTPGQGGYTF
TGTGCCAGCAGTACCCCGGGACAGGGAGGCTACACCTTC
>NA|TRBV9|TRBJ2-4|NA
CASSVGQDGIQYF
TGTGCCAGCAGCGTAGGGCAGGATGGTATTCAGTACTTC
>many|TRBV12-3/TRBV12-4|TRBJ2-5|NA
CASSFEAAETQYF
TGTGCCAGCAGTTTCGAAGCGGCAGAGACCCAGTACTTC
>NA|TRBV3-1/TRBV3-2|TRBJ2-1|TRBD2
CASSSWGAGAFNEQFF
TGTGCCAGCAGCTCCTGGGGAGCGGGAGCTTTTAATGAGCAGTTCTTC
>NA|TRBV9|TRBJ2-7|TRBD2
CASSVGPGGGSYEQYF
TGTGCCAGCAGCGTAGGGCCGGGAGGTGGCTCCTACGAGCAGTACTTC
>NA|TRBV5-1|TRBJ2-7|NA
CASSLTGTSYEQYF
TGCGCCAGCAGCTTAACAGGGACATCCTACGAGCAGTACTTC
>NA|TRBV7-9|TRBJ2-1|TRBD2
CASSFGGRSEQFF
TGTGCCAGCAGCTTCGGGGGGAGGAGTGAGCAGTTCTTC
>NA|TRBV6-5|TRBJ2-7|TRBD2
CASSPRDYDYEQYF
TGTGCCAGCAGCCCGCGGGACTACGACTACGAGCAGTACTTC
>few|TRBV7-9|TRBJ2-7|TRBD1
CASRTGGSSYEQYF
TGTGCCAGCAGGACAGGGGGAAGCTCCTACGAGCAGTACTTC
>NA|TRBV2|TRBJ2-3|NA
CASRDTGTDTQYF
TGTGCCAGCAGAGACACTGGCACAGATACGCAGTATTTT
>NA|TRBV29-1|TRBJ2-3|NA
CSPPRGDTQYF
TGCAGCCCGCCACGGGGAGATACGCAGTATTTT
>NA|TRBV3-1/TRBV3-2|TRBJ2-7|NA
CASSTSNEQYF
TGTGCCAGCAGCACTTCTAACGAGCAGTACTTC